This TCR beta chain was observed in a study of CD8 T cells in Susac syndrome. CD8+ and CD4+ T cells from blood underwent TCR beta sequencing. A quantity of roughly 0.5 to 1 ug RNA underwent reverse transcription using random hexamers. TCRdb ran MiXCR on the immunoSEQ multiplex PCR reads and lists one entry per CDR3 protein. In the table there are about 140,000 distinct CDR3 sequences, nearly 95% of which are singletons. The ends were cut back, 6 bases at V and 9 bases at J, with 9 bases in the middle. Germline V lookup: CDR1 DFQATT, CDR2 SNEGSKA (reference sequence). The CDR3 is 9 residues long. The TCR sequence derives from a human donor in good health. Sequencing was performed on CD8+ T cells from PBMCs. The gene calls are TRBV20-1 and TRBJ2-7; no definite D call. This CDR3 reads CSAALGQYF. In nucleotides, the CDR3 is TGCAGTGCCGCTCTGGGGCAGTACTTC.